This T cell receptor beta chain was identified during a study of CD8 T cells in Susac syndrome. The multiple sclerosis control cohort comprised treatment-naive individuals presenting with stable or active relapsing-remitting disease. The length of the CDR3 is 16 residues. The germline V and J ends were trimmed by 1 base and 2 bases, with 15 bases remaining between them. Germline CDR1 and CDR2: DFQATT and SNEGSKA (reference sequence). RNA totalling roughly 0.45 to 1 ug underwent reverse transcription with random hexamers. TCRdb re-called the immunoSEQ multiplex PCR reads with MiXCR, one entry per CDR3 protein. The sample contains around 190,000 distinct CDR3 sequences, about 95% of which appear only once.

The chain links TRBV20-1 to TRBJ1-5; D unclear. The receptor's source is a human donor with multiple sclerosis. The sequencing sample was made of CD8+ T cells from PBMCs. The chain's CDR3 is CSARATGELGNQPQHF. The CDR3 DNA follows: TGCAGTGCTAGAGCGACCGGGGAGCTTGGCAATCAGCCCCAGCATTTT.